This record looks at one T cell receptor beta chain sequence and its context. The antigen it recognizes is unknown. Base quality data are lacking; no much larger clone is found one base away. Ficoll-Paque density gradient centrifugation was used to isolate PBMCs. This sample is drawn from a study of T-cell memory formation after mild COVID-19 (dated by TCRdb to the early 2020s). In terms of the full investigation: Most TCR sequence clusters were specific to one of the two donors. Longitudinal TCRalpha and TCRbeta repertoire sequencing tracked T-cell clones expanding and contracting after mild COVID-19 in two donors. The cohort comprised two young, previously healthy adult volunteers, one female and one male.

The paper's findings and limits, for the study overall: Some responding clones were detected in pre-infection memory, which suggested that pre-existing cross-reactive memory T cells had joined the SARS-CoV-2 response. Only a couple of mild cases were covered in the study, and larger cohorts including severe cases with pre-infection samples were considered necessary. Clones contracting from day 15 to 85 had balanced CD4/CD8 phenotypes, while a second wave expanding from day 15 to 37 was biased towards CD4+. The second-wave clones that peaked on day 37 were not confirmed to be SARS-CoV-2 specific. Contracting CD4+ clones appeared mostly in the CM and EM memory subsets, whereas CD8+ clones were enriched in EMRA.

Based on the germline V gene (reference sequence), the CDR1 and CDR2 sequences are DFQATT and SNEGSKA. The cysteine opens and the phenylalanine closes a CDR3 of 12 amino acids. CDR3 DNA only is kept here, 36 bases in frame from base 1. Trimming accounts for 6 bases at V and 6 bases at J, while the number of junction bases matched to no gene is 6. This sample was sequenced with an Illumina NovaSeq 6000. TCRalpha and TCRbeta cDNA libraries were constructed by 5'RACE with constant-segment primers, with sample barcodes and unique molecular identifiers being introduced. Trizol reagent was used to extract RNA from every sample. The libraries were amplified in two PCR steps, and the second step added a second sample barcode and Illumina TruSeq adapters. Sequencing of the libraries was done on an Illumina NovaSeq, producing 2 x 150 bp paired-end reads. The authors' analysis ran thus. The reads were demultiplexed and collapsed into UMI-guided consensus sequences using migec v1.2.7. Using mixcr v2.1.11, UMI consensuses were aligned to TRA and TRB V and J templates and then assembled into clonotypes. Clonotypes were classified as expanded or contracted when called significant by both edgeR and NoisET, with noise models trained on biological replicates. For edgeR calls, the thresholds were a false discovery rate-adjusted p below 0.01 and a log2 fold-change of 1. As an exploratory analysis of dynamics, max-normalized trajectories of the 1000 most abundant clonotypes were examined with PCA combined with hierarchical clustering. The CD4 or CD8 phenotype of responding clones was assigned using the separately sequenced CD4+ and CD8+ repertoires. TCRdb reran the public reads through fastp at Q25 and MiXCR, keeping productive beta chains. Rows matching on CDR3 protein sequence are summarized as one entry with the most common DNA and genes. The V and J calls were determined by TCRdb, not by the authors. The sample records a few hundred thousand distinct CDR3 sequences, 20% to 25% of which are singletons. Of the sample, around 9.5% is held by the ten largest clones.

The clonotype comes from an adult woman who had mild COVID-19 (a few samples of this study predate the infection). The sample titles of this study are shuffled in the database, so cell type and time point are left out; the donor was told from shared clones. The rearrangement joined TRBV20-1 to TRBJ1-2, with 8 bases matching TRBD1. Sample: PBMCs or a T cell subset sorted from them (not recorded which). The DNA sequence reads TGCAGTGCGCGGACAGGGTCTGATGGCTACACCTTC. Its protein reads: CSARTGSDGYTF.